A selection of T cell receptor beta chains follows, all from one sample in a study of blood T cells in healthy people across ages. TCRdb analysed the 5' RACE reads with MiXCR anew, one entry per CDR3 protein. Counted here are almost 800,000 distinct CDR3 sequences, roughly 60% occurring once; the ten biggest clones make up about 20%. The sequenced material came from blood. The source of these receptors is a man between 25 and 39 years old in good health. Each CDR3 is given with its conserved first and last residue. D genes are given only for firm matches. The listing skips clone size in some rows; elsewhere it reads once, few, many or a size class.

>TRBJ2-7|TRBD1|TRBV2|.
TGTGCCAGCATAACAGGGGTCTACGAGCAGTACTTC
CASITGVYEQYF
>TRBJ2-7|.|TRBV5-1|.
TGCGCCAGCAGAGATACAGGGAGCTCCTACGAGCAGTACTTC
CASRDTGSSYEQYF
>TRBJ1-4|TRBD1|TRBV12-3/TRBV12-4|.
TGTGCCAGCACCAAGACAGGGATAAATGAAAAACTGTTTTTT
CASTKTGINEKLFF
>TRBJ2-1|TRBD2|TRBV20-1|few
TGCAGTGCTAGAGACAGCGGGAGGGCCAGTTATGAGCAGTTCTTC
CSARDSGRASYEQFF
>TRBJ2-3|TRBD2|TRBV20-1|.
TGCAGTGTCCGGACTCGGACTAGCGGAAACACAGATACGCAGTATTTT
CSVRTRTSGNTDTQYF
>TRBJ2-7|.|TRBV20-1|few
TGCAGTGCTTCCTCTCAGGGGACCTACGAGCAGTACTTC
CSASSQGTYEQYF
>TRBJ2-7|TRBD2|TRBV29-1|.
TGCGGCGTGGGGGGACTAGCGAGAACCTACGAGCAGTACTTC
CGVGGLARTYEQYF
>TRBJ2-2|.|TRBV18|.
TGTGCCAGCTCACGTGGGGTTTCGAACACCGGGGAGCTGTTTTTT
CASSRGVSNTGELFF
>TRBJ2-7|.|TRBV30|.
TGTGCCTGGAGTCACGGGACCACGGCCTACGAGCAGTACTTC
CAWSHGTTAYEQYF
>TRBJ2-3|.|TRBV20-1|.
TGCAGTGCTAGAGATGGCAGTACTATCACAGATACGCAGTATTTT
CSARDGSTITDTQYF
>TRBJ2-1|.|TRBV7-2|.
TGTGCCAGCAGCCCCGAAAGGGGGTCTGAGCAGTTCTTC
CASSPERGSEQFF
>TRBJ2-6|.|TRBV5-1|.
TGCGCCAGCAGCCCTACCGGGGTCCGCTCTGGGGCCAACGTCCTGACTTTC
CASSPTGVRSGANVLTF
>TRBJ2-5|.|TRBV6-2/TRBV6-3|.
TGTGCCAGCAGTGTTACAGGGGAGGGGACCCAGTACTTC
CASSVTGEGTQYF
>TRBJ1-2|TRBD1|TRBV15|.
TGTGCCACCGGGAAAACAGGGGGAATGCAAGGCTACACCTTC
CATGKTGGMQGYTF
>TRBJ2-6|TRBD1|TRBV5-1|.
TGCGCCAGCAGCCTAAAGCAGACAGGGGCTGGGGCCAACGTCCTGACTTTC
CASSLKQTGAGANVLTF
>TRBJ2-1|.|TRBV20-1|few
TGCAGTGCTAGAGGGGCGGAGTCTAACTACAATGAGCAGTTCTTC
CSARGAESNYNEQFF